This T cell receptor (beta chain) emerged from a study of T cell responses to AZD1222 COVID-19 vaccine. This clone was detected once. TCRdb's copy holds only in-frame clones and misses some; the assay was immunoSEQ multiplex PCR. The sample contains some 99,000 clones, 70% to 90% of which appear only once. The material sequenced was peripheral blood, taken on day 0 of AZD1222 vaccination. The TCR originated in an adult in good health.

CDR3 sequence reads: CASSLVGTANSPLHF. The CDR3 nucleotides are TGTGCCAGCAGCCTCGTCGGGACAGCGAATTCACCCCTCCACTTT. The chain links TRBV7-3 to TRBJ1-6, with 7 bases that match TRBD1. This CDR3 comprises 15 residues. The ends lost 5 bases at V and 7 bases at J; junction bases unmatched: 8. Germline values: CDR1 SGHTA, CDR2 FQGTGA.